This T cell receptor beta chain was obtained from a study of OX40 agonist ivuxolimab in advanced cancers. This clone was detected only once. Germline CDR1 reads SGHRS; CDR2 reads YFSETQ. The CDR3 is 16 amino acids. Trimming took 1 base from V and 1 from J; bases not matched to a gene: 6. Only in-frame clones appear in the TCRdb table, and some are missing; sequencing was by immunoSEQ multiplex PCR. Among 72,000 or so clones listed, more than 75% were seen once. The gene calls are TRBV5-1 and TRBJ2-7; TRBD1 matches at 9 bases. The sample in question was CD4+ or CD8+ T cells sorted from blood, obtained in a trial of the OX40 agonist ivuxolimab. This receptor was identified in an adult with an advanced solid tumor such as melanoma, head and neck, liver or kidney cancer. The CDR3 DNA reads as TGCGCCAGCAGCTTGAATGTGGGACAGGGATCCTACGAGCAGTACTTC. It translates to CASSLNVGQGSYEQYF.